The 14 T cell receptor beta chains given below trace back to one sample, sequenced in a study of Ad26.COV2.S vaccination and SARS-CoV-2 variants. Here immunoSEQ multiplex PCR was the method, and the copy in TCRdb shows in-frame clones only, minus some. The sample holds about 400,000 clones, about four fifths seen once. Specified treatment: about 20 received Ad26.COV2.S at low or high dose, single or two shots; several received placebo; per-sample allocation not given. After the first vaccine or placebo injection, samples were drawn on day 63. The material sequenced was peripheral blood, taken in a trial of Ad26.COV2.S vaccine versus placebo. Receptors originate from a person aged 18-60 years who received the Ad26.COV2.S COVID-19 vaccine or a placebo.

This clone occurred a few times. V gene TRBV19 combines with J gene TRBJ2-7, with 8 bases aligning to TRBD2. The CDR3 runs to 17 residues. CDR1 and CDR2 from the germline V gene are LNHDA and SQIVND (reference sequence). Trimming removed 3 bases from V and 6 bases from J; junction bases left unmatched: 16. The CDR3 region has the DNA TGTGCCAGTAGTATTCGTCCGGCGGGAGGTGGTTTTGTCGAGCAGTACTTC. Amino acid sequence: CASSIRPAGGGFVEQYF. Complete variable domain (other parts from reference TRBV19 and TRBJ2-7): DGGITQSPKYLFRKEGQNVTLSCEQNLNHDAMYWYRQDPGQGLRLIYYSQIVNDFQKGDIAEGYSVSREKKESFPLTVTSAQKNPTAFYLCASSIRPAGGGFVEQYFGPGTRLTVT.

In this sample, this clone turned up many times. The rearrangement uses TRBV3-1 (or the pseudogene TRBV3-2) and TRBJ2-3; TRBD2 aligns across 10 bases. V shed 4 bases and J 2 bases; nucleotides not matched to a gene: 6. CDR3 length equals 16 residues. The germline V gene has CDR1 LGHDT and CDR2 YNNKEL (reference sequence). The CDR3 DNA follows: TGTGCCAGCAGCCGAAAAGCGGGAGGGCCCACAGATACGCAGTATTTT. It yields the protein CASSRKAGGPTDTQYF.

This chain uses TRBV19 with TRBJ1-1, with 8 bases fitting TRBD1. The germline V gene has CDR1 LNHDA and CDR2 SQIVND (reference sequence). With V trimmed by 6 bases and J by 2 bases, 11 bases remained unmatched. The CDR3 runs to 16 residues. This chain's CDR3 is CASSHSDRDFNTEAFF. The CDR3 DNA sequence: TGTGCCAGTAGCCACTCGGACAGGGATTTTAACACTGAAGCTTTCTTT. The complete variable domain, with remaining parts taken from reference TRBV19 and TRBJ1-1, reads DGGITQSPKYLFRKEGQNVTLSCEQNLNHDAMYWYRQDPGQGLRLIYYSQIVNDFQKGDIAEGYSVSREKKESFPLTVTSAQKNPTAFYLCASSHSDRDFNTEAFFGQGTRLTVV.

This chain connects TRBV18 to TRBJ2-7, with 7 bases that match TRBD2. CDR1 is KGHSH and CDR2 is LQKENI in the germline V gene. The CDR3 is 15 amino acids. Germline trimming cut 5 bases from V and 3 bases from J; bases unmatched to any gene: 10. The CDR3 sequence: CASSTGGSLFYEQYF. For the CDR3, the DNA is TGTGCCAGCTCAACGGGCGGGAGCCTATTCTACGAGCAGTACTTC.

This clone was observed once. This chain joins TRBV2 and TRBJ2-1; D possibly corresponds to TRBD2 (6 bases). The germline gives CDR1 SNHLY, CDR2 FYNNEI. V dropped 0 bases and J dropped 2 bases, with 17 bases sitting between them. This CDR3 is built from 18 residues. DNA of the CDR3: TGTGCCAGCAGTGAAGCGCAAGTCAGGTGGAGGGCCTACAATGAGCAGTTCTTC. This gives the protein CASSEAQVRWRAYNEQFF. The variable domain in full, completed from reference TRBV2 and TRBJ2-1, reads EPEVTQTPSHQVTQMGQEVILRCVPISNHLYFYWYRQILGQKVEFLVSFYNNEISEKSEIFDDQFSVERPDGSNFTLKIRSTKLEDSAMYFCASSEAQVRWRAYNEQFFGPGTRLTVL.

V gene TRBV2 combines with J gene TRBJ1-5; possibly TRBD1 for D (5 bases). The CDR3 loop spans 16 amino acids. The germline gives CDR1 SNHLY, CDR2 FYNNEI. V lost 7 bases to trimming and J lost 7 bases, with 23 bases between them. The CDR3 region has the DNA TGTGCCAGCACTCGACAAGGGCAAAGGGGTGGGCAGCCCCAGCATTTT. Protein product: CASTRQGQRGGQPQHF. The variable domain in full, with the rest retrieved from reference TRBV2 and TRBJ1-5, is EPEVTQTPSHQVTQMGQEVILRCVPISNHLYFYWYRQILGQKVEFLVSFYNNEISEKSEIFDDQFSVERPDGSNFTLKIRSTKLEDSAMYFCASTRQGQRGGQPQHFGDGTRLSIL.

The genes are TRBV12-2 and TRBJ2-1; the table calls TRBD1, which could not be checked here. TRBV12-2 is reported as a pseudogene. The CDR3 runs 17 residues. CDR3 protein: CASRLYRAGSHYNEQFF. CDR3 DNA sequence: TGTGCAAGTCGTCTCTACCGCGCAGGCTCCCACTACAATGAGCAGTTCTTC.

V gene TRBV18 combines with J gene TRBJ2-3, with D hard to call. The CDR3 runs to 14 residues. Germline V gene data show CDR1 as KGHSH and CDR2 as LQKENI. V lost 0 bases and J lost 2, with 6 bases in between. CDR3 in amino acids: CASSPPAPTDTQYF. The CDR3 bases are TGTGCCAGCTCACCACCGGCCCCCACAGATACGCAGTATTTT.

This sequence joins TRBV27 and TRBJ2-1; D assignment may be TRBD1 or TRBD2 (5 bases each). Germline lookup yields CDR1 MNHEY and CDR2 SMNVEV (reference sequence). The ends were cut back, 6 bases at V and 5 bases at J, with 20 bases in the middle. The CDR3 runs 16 residues. The CDR3 loop is CASSFYGTGRDNEQFF. CDR3 bases: TGTGCCAGCAGCTTCTACGGGACCGGGCGTGACAATGAGCAGTTCTTC.

The J gene is TRBJ1-2, the V gene TRBV7-9, with 10 bases that match TRBD1. Looked up from germline, CDR1 is SEHNR and CDR2 is FQNEAQ (reference sequence). The junction had 13 bases not matched to a gene; V was cut back by 8 bases and J by 4 bases. The CDR3 covers 16 residues. The CDR3 reads CASVPPPGQGIYGYTF. The CDR3 nucleotides are TGTGCCAGCGTGCCCCCACCGGGACAGGGGATCTATGGCTACACCTTC.

The chain recombines TRBV20-1 with TRBJ2-5, with 7 bases matching TRBD2. Germline values: CDR1 DFQATT, CDR2 SNEGSKA (reference sequence). V lost 7 bases to trimming and J lost 4 bases; unmatched junction nucleotides: 3. The CDR3 is made up of 11 amino acids. The CDR3 here is CSGSGTETQYF. Here the CDR3 DNA reads TGCAGTGGGAGCGGGACAGAGACCCAGTACTTC.

V is TRBV5-1 and J is TRBJ2-7; D unclear. V was pared by 3 bases and J by 0 bases, with 10 bases between. Per germline, CDR1 SGHRS and CDR2 YFSETQ. The length of the CDR3 is 14 residues. CDR3 coding DNA: TGCGCCAGCAGCTCCCTTGGGGTCTCCTACGAGCAGTACTTC. Protein: CASSSLGVSYEQYF.

The chain recombines TRBV7-2 with TRBJ2-2, with 11 bases matching TRBD2. The CDR3 sequence is 16 residues long. Looked up from germline, CDR1 is SGHTA and CDR2 is FQGNSA. Trimming removed 3 bases from V and 8 bases from J; junction bases left unmatched: 8. CDR3 residues: CASSFGLAGGSGELFF. Here the CDR3 DNA reads TGTGCCAGCAGCTTTGGGCTAGCGGGGGGCTCGGGGGAGCTGTTTTTT. Drawing the rest from reference TRBV7-2 and TRBJ2-2, the complete variable domain is GAGVSQSPSNKVTEKGKDVELRCDPISGHTALYWYRQSLGQGLEFLIYFQGNSAPDKSGLPSDRFSAERTGGSVSTLTIQRTQQEDSAVYLCASSFGLAGGSGELFFGEGSRLTVL.

In this sample, this clone turned up once. The chain recombines TRBV10-1 with TRBJ2-2, with unresolved D. Deletions cut 4 bases from V and 5 bases from J, with 5 bases between. The CDR3 has 12 amino acids. CDR1 is WNHNN and CDR2 is SYGVQD in the germline V gene (reference sequence). The CDR3, as DNA: TGCGCCAGCAGTGGGGTTACCGGGGAGCTGTTTTTT. This translates into CASSGVTGELFF.